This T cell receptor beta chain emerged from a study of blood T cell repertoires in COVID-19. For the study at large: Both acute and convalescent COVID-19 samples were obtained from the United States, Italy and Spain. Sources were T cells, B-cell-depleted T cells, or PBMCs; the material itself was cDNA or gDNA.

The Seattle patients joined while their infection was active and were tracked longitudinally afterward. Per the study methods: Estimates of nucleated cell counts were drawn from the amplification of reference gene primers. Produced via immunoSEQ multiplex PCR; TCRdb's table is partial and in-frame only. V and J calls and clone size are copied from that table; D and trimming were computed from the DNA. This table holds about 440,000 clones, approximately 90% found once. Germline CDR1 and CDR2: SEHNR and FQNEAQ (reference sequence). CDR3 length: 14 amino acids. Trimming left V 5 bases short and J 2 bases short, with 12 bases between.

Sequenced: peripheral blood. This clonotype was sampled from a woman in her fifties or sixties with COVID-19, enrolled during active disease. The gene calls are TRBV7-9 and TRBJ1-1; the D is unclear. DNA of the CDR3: TGTGCCAGCAGCCCCCAGGCCACTAACACTGAAGCTTTCTTT. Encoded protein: CASSPQATNTEAFF.